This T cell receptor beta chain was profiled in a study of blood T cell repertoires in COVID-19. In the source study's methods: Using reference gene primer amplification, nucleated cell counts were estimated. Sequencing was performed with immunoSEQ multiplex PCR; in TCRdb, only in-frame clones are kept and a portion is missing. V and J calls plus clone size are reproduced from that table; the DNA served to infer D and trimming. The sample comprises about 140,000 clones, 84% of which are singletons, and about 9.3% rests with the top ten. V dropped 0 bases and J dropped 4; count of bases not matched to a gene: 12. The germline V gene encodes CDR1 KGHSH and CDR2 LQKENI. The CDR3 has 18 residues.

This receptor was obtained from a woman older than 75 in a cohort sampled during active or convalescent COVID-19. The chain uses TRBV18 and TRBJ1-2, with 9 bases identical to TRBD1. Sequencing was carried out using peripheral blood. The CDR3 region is CASSPPTRTGVGSYGYTF. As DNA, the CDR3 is TGTGCCAGCTCACCACCGACGAGGACAGGGGTAGGCAGCTATGGCTACACCTTC.